Listed below are T cell receptor beta chains from one sample, sequenced in a study of vaccination and CD4 T cells after COVID-19. From the PCR reads, TCRdb called clonotypes with MiXCR, one entry per CDR3 protein. The sample records 12,000 or so distinct CDR3 sequences, 37% being singletons. These receptors have no known antigen. Sequencing was done on a sample of CD4+ T cells from blood, cultured in vitro. The receptors derive from a human donor in good health. CDR3s include the opening cysteine and the closing phenylalanine or tryptophan. The D gene is left open where the match is weak. Size is omitted from some rows. Given values are once, few, many or a class for expanded clones.

>TRBJ1-5|TRBV6-1|15|TRBD1|NA
CASSGTGGRNQPQHF
TGTGCCAGCAGTGGGACAGGGGGCCGCAATCAGCCCCAGCATTTT
>TRBJ2-3|TRBV29-1|16|TRBD2|NA
CSVAGTSGGVVGTQYF
TGCAGCGTCGCGGGTACTAGCGGGGGTGTAGTGGGTACGCAGTATTTT
>TRBJ2-1|TRBV6-1|15|TRBD2|few
CASSGRLAGVEEQFF
TGTGCCAGCAGTGGCCGACTAGCGGGAGTGGAAGAGCAGTTCTTC
>TRBJ2-7|TRBV12-2|14|NA|NA
CASRPTGHPYEQYF
TGTGCAAGTCGCCCCACTGGGCACCCCTACGAGCAGTACTTC
>TRBJ2-7|TRBV2|12|TRBD1|NA
CASLRQGSEQYF
TGTGCCAGCCTTCGACAGGGGAGCGAGCAGTACTTC
>TRBJ1-5|TRBV20-1|16|NA|few
CSAIPTRGGSNQPQHF
TGCAGTGCTATCCCAACCCGGGGGGGTAGCAATCAGCCCCAGCATTTT
>TRBJ2-2|TRBV19|13|NA|few
CASTPSRPGELFF
TGTGCCAGTACACCCAGCCGGCCCGGGGAGCTGTTTTTT
>TRBJ2-3|TRBV20-1|15|TRBD2|NA
CSAMGTSGSPDTQYF
TGCAGTGCGATGGGGACTAGCGGGAGTCCAGATACGCAGTATTTT
>TRBJ1-2|TRBV7-2|17|NA|NA
CASSLRGQASYNYGYTF
TGTGCCAGCAGCTTAAGAGGCCAGGCCTCCTATAACTATGGCTACACCTTC
>TRBJ1-3|TRBV19|15|NA|NA
CASSTLPHSGNTIYF
TGTGCCAGTAGCACCCTTCCCCACTCTGGAAACACCATATATTTT
>TRBJ2-5|TRBV20-1|13|TRBD2|NA
CSVSSGRAGEQYF
TGCAGTGTCTCTAGCGGGAGGGCGGGGGAGCAGTACTTC
>TRBJ1-5|TRBV28|17|TRBD1|NA
CASSVWDSERGNQPQHF
TGTGCCAGCAGTGTCTGGGACAGTGAGAGAGGCAATCAGCCCCAGCATTTT
>TRBJ2-1|TRBV20-1|16|NA|few
CSASPPAVSSYNEQFF
TGCAGTGCTAGCCCTCCGGCGGTTAGCTCCTACAATGAGCAGTTCTTC
>TRBJ2-7|TRBV28|17|NA|few
CASSLYDLYHPSYEQYF
TGTGCCAGCAGTTTGTATGACTTATATCACCCCTCCTACGAGCAGTACTTC
>TRBJ2-7|TRBV20-1|17|TRBD2|NA
CSARDPDASGSSYEQYF
TGCAGTGCTAGAGACCCGGATGCTAGCGGTAGCTCCTACGAGCAGTACTTC
>TRBJ2-7|TRBV20-1|17|NA|NA
CSARDRGRPSRSYEQYF
TGCAGTGCTAGAGATCGGGGGCGACCCTCTCGCTCCTACGAGCAGTACTTC
>TRBJ1-1|TRBV12-3/TRBV12-4|13|NA|few
CASSLWGGTEAFF
TGTGCCAGCAGTTTATGGGGGGGGACTGAAGCTTTCTTT
>TRBJ1-1|TRBV20-1|14|TRBD1|few
CSAAPSTGGTEAFF
TGCAGTGCCGCCCCCTCGACAGGGGGCACTGAAGCTTTCTTT
>TRBJ1-1|TRBV15|15|TRBD1|NA
CATSRQGASVAEAFF
TGTGCCACCAGCAGACAGGGGGCCTCCGTCGCTGAAGCTTTCTTT
>TRBJ2-7|TRBV7-2|15|TRBD2|few
CASSSGAGVRGEQYF
TGTGCCAGCAGCTCCGGAGCGGGAGTTCGGGGAGAGCAGTACTTC
>TRBJ1-6|TRBV18|13|NA|NA
CASSPTDNSPLHF
TGTGCCAGCTCACCGACGGATAATTCACCCCTCCACTTT
>TRBJ2-7|TRBV7-2|14|NA|few
CASSPGVSSYEQYF
TGTGCCAGCAGCCCGGGAGTTAGCTCCTACGAGCAGTACTTC
>TRBJ1-2|TRBV6-1|15|NA|NA
CASSERGGANYGYTF
TGTGCCAGCAGTGAAAGAGGGGGGGCCAACTATGGCTACACCTTC
>TRBJ1-1|TRBV10-3|14|NA|few
CAIKRVKMNTEAFF
TGTGCCATCAAGAGGGTTAAAATGAACACTGAAGCTTTCTTT
>TRBJ2-1|TRBV7-2|15|NA|NA
CASSLRGGIGNEQFF
TGTGCCAGCAGCTTAAGAGGGGGTATCGGGAATGAGCAGTTCTTC
>TRBJ1-5|TRBV2|13|NA|few
CASRSWYNQPQHF
TGTGCCAGCAGATCATGGTACAATCAGCCCCAGCATTTT
>TRBJ1-4|TRBV7-2|14|TRBD1|NA
CASSFQGGDEKLFF
TGTGCCAGCAGCTTCCAGGGGGGAGATGAAAAACTGTTTTTT
>TRBJ2-1|TRBV19|16|TRBD2|NA
CASTPNLAGEGNEQFF
TGTGCCAGTACTCCAAACCTAGCGGGAGAAGGGAATGAGCAGTTCTTC
>TRBJ2-2|TRBV11-2|14|NA|NA
CASSPLRNTGELFF
TGTGCCAGCAGCCCCCTGAGGAACACCGGGGAGCTGTTTTTT
>TRBJ1-1|TRBV19|15|NA|few
CASRTEGPRLTEAFF
TGTGCCAGTAGGACCGAAGGTCCGAGGCTCACTGAAGCTTTCTTT
>TRBJ2-5|TRBV20-1|13|NA|few
CSARPRVDGTQYF
TGCAGTGCTAGACCCAGGGTTGACGGGACCCAGTACTTC
>TRBJ1-5|TRBV6-1|15|NA|few
CASSTDPISNQPQHF
TGTGCCAGCAGTACGGACCCGATTAGCAATCAGCCCCAGCATTTT
>TRBJ1-5|TRBV20-1|15|NA|medium-sized
CSARVDQGGNQPQHF
TGCAGTGCTAGAGTAGACCAGGGTGGCAATCAGCCCCAGCATTTT
>TRBJ1-1|TRBV6-1|15|TRBD1|NA
CASIGGGQMNTEAFF
TGTGCCAGCATTGGAGGGGGCCAAATGAACACTGAAGCTTTCTTT
>TRBJ2-1|TRBV7-9|17|NA|NA
CASSPSLYPSSYNEQFF
TGTGCCAGCAGCCCGAGCTTATACCCTAGCTCCTACAATGAGCAGTTCTTC
>TRBJ1-3|TRBV20-1|13|NA|NA
CSASIVSGNTIYF
TGCAGTGCTAGTATAGTCTCTGGAAACACCATATATTTT
>TRBJ2-7|TRBV20-1|15|TRBD2|few
CSASGTSGNFYEQYF
TGCAGTGCTTCTGGGACTAGCGGGAATTTCTACGAGCAGTACTTC
>TRBJ2-1|TRBV27|14|NA|NA
CASSSLTRPRVQFF
TGTGCCAGCAGTTCTTTGACCAGGCCAAGGGTGCAGTTCTTC
>TRBJ2-5|TRBV5-1|14|NA|NA
CASSLDRAGKTQYF
TGCGCCAGCAGCTTGGACAGGGCGGGAAAGACCCAGTACTTC
>TRBJ2-1|TRBV2|13|NA|NA
CASTEGGYNEQFF
TGTGCCAGCACCGAGGGGGGCTACAATGAGCAGTTCTTC
>TRBJ2-2|TRBV7-9|17|NA|NA
CASSLVSGATNTGELFF
TGTGCCAGCAGCTTAGTGTCCGGGGCAACGAACACCGGGGAGCTGTTTTTT
>TRBJ2-7|TRBV28|13|NA|NA
CASSQGPAGEQYF
TGTGCCAGCAGCCAGGGGCCCGCGGGCGAGCAGTACTTC
>TRBJ1-2|TRBV6-1|16|NA|NA
CASKLSGGAPSGGLTF
TGTGCCAGTAAATTGAGTGGAGGGGCACCGAGTGGAGGACTCACCTTC
>TRBJ2-6|TRBV12-5|13|NA|NA
CASAASGANVLTF
TGTGCTAGTGCCGCCTCTGGGGCCAACGTCCTGACTTTC
>TRBJ1-2|TRBV27|15|TRBD1|few
CASSFLDRGSHGYTF
TGTGCCAGCAGTTTTTTGGACAGGGGGTCTCATGGCTACACCTTC
>TRBJ1-1|TRBV6-5|14|TRBD1|NA
CASSYAPGQSEAFF
TGTGCCAGCAGTTACGCCCCGGGACAGTCGGAAGCTTTCTTT